This entry describes one T cell receptor (beta chain). Authors' analysis steps: Amplification from reference gene primers served as the basis for estimated nucleated cell counts. TCRdb keeps only in-frame clones here, not all; method: immunoSEQ multiplex PCR. That table is the source of V, J and clone size, and D and trimming were worked out from the DNA. The sample lists about 200,000 clones; 85% to 90% were seen once. Trimming pared 8 bases from V and 1 base from J, leaving 14 bases between. Germline-derived CDR1 and CDR2 are MDHEN and SYDVKM. The CDR3 is made up of 14 amino acids. The source of the sample is a study of blood T cell repertoires in COVID-19. Whole-study context: Samples of COVID-19 (acute and convalescent) were obtained from the United States, Italy and Spain. PBMCs, B-cell-depleted T cells, or T cells provided the cDNA or gDNA that made up the material.

The rearrangement uses TRBV28 and TRBJ1-1; D might be TRBD1 (6 bases). The specimen sequenced was peripheral blood. The sequence was collected from a man aged 80 or over with acute or convalescent COVID-19. CDR3 coding DNA: TGTGCCAGCGCCACCGGGGGGCCGAACACTGAAGCTTTCTTT. Its translation is CASATGGPNTEAFF.